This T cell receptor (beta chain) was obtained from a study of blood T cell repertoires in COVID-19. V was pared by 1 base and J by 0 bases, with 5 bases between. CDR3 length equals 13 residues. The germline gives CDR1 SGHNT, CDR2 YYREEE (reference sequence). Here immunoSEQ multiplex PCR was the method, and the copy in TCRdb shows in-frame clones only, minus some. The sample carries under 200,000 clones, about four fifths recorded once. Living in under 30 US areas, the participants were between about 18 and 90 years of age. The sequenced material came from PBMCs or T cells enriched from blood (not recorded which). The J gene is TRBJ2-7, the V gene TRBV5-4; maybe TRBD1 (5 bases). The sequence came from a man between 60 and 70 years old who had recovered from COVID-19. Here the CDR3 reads CASSLQGSYEQYF. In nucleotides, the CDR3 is TGTGCCAGCAGCTTGCAGGGCTCCTACGAGCAGTACTTC. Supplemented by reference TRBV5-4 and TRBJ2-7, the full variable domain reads ETGVTQSPTHLIKTRGQQVTLRCSSQSGHNTVSWYQQALGQGPQFIFQYYREEENGRGNFPPRFSGLQFPNYSSELNVNALELDDSALYLCASSLQGSYEQYFGPGTRLTVT.